This T cell receptor (beta chain) came from a study of blood T cell repertoires in COVID-19. Background on the study: COVID-19 samples, acute and convalescent, were from the United States, Italy and Spain.

In the original processing: Amplification of reference gene primers was used by the study to estimate nucleated cell counts. Profiling relied on immunoSEQ multiplex PCR, and the TCRdb table lists in-frame clones only, not all of them. The DNA was the basis for D and trimming; V, J and clone size are from that table. Of about 200,000 clones in the sample, roughly 90% were seen once. Trimming stripped 5 bases from V and 5 bases from J, with 13 bases between. Per the germline V gene, CDR1 is LNHNV and CDR2 is YYDKDF (reference sequence). The CDR3 contains 13 residues. The source is a woman in her 30s with acute COVID-19. The chain links TRBV15 to TRBJ2-7; D is unresolved. The material sequenced was PBMCs or T cells enriched from blood (not recorded which). CDR3 region: CATSYGVSDEQYF. The DNA for the CDR3 is TGTGCCACCAGCTACGGTGTGAGCGACGAGCAGTACTTC.